The 8 T cell receptor beta chains reported below all come from one sample, sequenced in a study of blood T cell repertoires in COVID-19. Generated by immunoSEQ multiplex PCR, the TCRdb table keeps only in-frame clones and is missing some. The sample yields 430,000 or so clones, over 75% seen once. What was sequenced was PBMCs or T cells enriched from blood (not recorded which). The receptors stem from a woman aged 40 to 50 who had recovered from COVID-19.

The rearrangement links TRBV19 to TRBJ2-2, with TRBD2 identical over 8 bases. The V and J ends lost 3 bases and 6 bases, in that order; junction bases with no gene match: 6. This CDR3 is built from 15 residues. The germline V gene encodes CDR1 LNHDA and CDR2 SQIVND (reference sequence). The CDR3 here is CASSIAGRGPGELFF. In DNA, the CDR3 is TGTGCCAGTAGTATTGCCGGGAGGGGACCCGGGGAGCTGTTTTTT.

This clone showed up just a few times. The chain has TRBV5-4 and TRBJ1-5; 9 bases are a match to TRBD1. Germline values: CDR1 SGHNT, CDR2 YYREEE (reference sequence). This CDR3 contains 13 residues. Trimming at V came to 4 bases and at J to 9 bases, leaving 5 bases not matched to a gene. CDR3 protein: CASSPDRGGPQHF. Here the CDR3 DNA reads TGTGCCAGCAGCCCGGACAGGGGCGGGCCCCAGCATTTT. Based on the CDR3 plus reference TRBV5-4 and TRBJ1-5, the full variable domain is ETGVTQSPTHLIKTRGQQVTLRCSSQSGHNTVSWYQQALGQGPQFIFQYYREEENGRGNFPPRFSGLQFPNYSSELNVNALELDDSALYLCASSPDRGGPQHFGDGTRLSIL.

This chain links TRBV6-7 with TRBJ2-7; tentative D call: TRBD2 (5 bases). TRBV6-7 is an ORF, and what it does is uncertain. This CDR3 is built from 15 residues. V gave up 1 base and J gave up 3 bases, with 13 bases separating them. CDR3 in DNA: TGTGCCAGCAGTTACTTCGGAACTGGAGGCTACGAGCAGTACTTC. Translated: CASSYFGTGGYEQYF.

The chain joins TRBV18 to TRBJ1-5; 10 bases match TRBD1. This CDR3 region has 16 residues. CDR1 and CDR2 (germline): KGHSH, LQKENI. Trimming cost V 2 bases and J 7 bases; bases outside gene matches: 8. CDR3 nucleotide sequence: TGTGCCAGCTCACCAGGGACAGGGGATATAGGGCAGCCCCAGCATTTT. Protein product: CASSPGTGDIGQPQHF.

This chain uses TRBV6-2 or TRBV6-3 with TRBJ1-2; D is uncertain. Germline CDR1 and CDR2: MNHEY and SVGEGT. V was trimmed by 5 bases and J by 0 bases, leaving 10 bases between them. This CDR3 contains 14 residues. The CDR3 is CASSARHPNYGYTF. CDR3 coding DNA: TGTGCCAGCAGTGCGAGACATCCTAACTATGGCTACACCTTC.

The rearrangement links TRBV27 to TRBJ2-4; TRBD1 matches 9 bases. J was trimmed by 4 bases and V by 4 bases; bases with no gene match: 14. Germline V gene sequence: CDR1 MNHEY, CDR2 SMNVEV (reference sequence). CDR3 length: 18 amino acids. The CDR3 spells CASSSSYRDRATKNIQYF. Written as DNA, the CDR3 is TGTGCCAGCAGTTCCTCTTACCGGGACAGGGCGACGAAAAACATTCAGTACTTC.

The rearrangement links TRBV3-1 (or the pseudogene TRBV3-2) to TRBJ2-7; maybe TRBD2 (6 bases). CDR1 LGHDT and CDR2 YNNKEL come from the germline V gene (reference sequence). This CDR3 has 13 residues. V lost 0 bases, J lost 6 bases, and 9 bases lay in between. The CDR3 protein is CASSQERGSEQYF. The CDR3 bases are TGTGCCAGCAGCCAAGAGCGGGGTTCCGAGCAGTACTTC.

This clone was counted a single time. The chain combines TRBV4-1 with TRBJ2-4; 13 bases fit TRBD2. This CDR3 region has 21 residues. Germline V gene data show CDR1 as MGHRA and CDR2 as YSYEKL. The trim removed 2 bases at V and 9 bases at J, leaving 22 bases unmatched. CDR3 sequence: CASSQYSSSGTSGTQLGIQYF. The CDR3 DNA is TGCGCCAGCAGCCAATATTCGTCATCCGGGACTAGCGGGACCCAACTGGGCATTCAGTACTTC.